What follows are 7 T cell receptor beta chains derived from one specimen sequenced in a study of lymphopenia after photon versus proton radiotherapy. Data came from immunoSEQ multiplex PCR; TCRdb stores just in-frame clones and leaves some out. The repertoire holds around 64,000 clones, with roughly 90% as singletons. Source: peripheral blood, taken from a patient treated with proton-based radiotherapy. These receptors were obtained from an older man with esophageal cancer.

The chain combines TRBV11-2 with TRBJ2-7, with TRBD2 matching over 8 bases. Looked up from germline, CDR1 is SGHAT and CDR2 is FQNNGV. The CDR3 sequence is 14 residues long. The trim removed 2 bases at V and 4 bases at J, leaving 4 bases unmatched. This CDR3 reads CASSLRIAGYEQYF. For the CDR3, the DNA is TGTGCCAGCAGCTTAAGGATAGCGGGATACGAGCAGTACTTC.

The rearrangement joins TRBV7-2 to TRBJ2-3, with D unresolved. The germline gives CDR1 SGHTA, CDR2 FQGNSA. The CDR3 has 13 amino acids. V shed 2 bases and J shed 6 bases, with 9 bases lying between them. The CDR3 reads CASSLRSRDTQYF. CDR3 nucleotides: TGTGCCAGCAGCTTAAGAAGCCGGGATACGCAGTATTTT.

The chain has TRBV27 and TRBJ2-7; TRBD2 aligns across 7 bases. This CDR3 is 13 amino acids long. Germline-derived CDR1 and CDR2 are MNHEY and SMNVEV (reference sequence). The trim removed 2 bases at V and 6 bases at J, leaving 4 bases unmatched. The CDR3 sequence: CASSLAGVGEQYF. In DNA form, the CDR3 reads TGTGCCAGCAGTTTAGCGGGAGTAGGCGAGCAGTACTTC.

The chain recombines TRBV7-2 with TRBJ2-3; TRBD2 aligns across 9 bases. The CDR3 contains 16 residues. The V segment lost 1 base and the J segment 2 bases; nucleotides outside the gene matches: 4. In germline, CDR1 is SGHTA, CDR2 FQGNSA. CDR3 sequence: CASSLVASGDTDTQYF. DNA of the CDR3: TGTGCCAGCAGCTTAGTGGCTAGCGGGGACACAGATACGCAGTATTTT.

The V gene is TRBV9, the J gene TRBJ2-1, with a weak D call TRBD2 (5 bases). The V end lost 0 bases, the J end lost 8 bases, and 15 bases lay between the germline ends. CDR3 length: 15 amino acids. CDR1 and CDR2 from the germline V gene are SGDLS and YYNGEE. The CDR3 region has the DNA TGTGCCAGCAGCGTAGGGAGCGGTTTTAGGGATGAGCAGTTCTTC. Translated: CASSVGSGFRDEQFF.

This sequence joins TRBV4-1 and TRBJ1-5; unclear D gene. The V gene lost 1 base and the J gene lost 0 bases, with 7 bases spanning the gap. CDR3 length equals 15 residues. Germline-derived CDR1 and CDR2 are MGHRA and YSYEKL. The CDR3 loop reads CASSQGADSNQPQHF. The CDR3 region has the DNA TGCGCCAGCAGCCAAGGTGCGGATAGCAATCAGCCCCAGCATTTT.

CDR3 nucleotides: TGTGCCAGCAGCTGGACAGGGAACAATGAGCAGTTCTTC. Amino acid sequence: CASSWTGNNEQFF. The chain recombines TRBV5-4 with TRBJ2-1; 8 bases match TRBD1. CDR1 is SGHNT, CDR2 YYREEE, per germline (reference sequence). After removal of 3 bases from V and 5 bases from J, the junction contained 1 base not matched to a gene. This CDR3 is 13 amino acids long.